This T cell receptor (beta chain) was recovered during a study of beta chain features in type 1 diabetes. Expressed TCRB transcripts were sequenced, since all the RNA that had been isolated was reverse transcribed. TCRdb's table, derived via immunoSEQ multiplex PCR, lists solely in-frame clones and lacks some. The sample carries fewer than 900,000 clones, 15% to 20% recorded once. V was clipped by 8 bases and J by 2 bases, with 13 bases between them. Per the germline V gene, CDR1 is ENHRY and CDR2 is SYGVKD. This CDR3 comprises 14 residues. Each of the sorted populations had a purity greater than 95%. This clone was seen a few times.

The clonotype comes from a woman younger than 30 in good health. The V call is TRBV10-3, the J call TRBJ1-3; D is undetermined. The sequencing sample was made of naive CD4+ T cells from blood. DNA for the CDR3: TGTGCCATCGCCCCGGGTACCACTGGAAACACCATATATTTT. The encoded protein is CAIAPGTTGNTIYF.